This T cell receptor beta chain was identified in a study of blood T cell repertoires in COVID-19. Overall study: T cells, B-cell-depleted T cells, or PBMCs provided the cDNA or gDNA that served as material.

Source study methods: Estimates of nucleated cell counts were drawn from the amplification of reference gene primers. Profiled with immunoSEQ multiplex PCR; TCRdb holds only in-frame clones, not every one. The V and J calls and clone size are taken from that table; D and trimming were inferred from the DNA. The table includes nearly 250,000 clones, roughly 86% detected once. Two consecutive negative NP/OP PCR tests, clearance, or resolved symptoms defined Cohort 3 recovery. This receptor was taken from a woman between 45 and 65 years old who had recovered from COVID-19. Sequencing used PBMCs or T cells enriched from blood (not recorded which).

The CDR3 DNA reads as TGTGCCTGGAGTGCCGGGACACTCTACGAGCAGTACTTC. Protein sequence: CAWSAGTLYEQYF. The rearrangement uses TRBV30 and TRBJ2-7; TRBD1 is a possible D gene (6 bases). V gave up 1 base and J gave up 3 bases, with 10 bases separating them. This CDR3 has 13 amino acids. CDR1 and CDR2 (germline): GTSNPN, SVGIG (reference sequence).